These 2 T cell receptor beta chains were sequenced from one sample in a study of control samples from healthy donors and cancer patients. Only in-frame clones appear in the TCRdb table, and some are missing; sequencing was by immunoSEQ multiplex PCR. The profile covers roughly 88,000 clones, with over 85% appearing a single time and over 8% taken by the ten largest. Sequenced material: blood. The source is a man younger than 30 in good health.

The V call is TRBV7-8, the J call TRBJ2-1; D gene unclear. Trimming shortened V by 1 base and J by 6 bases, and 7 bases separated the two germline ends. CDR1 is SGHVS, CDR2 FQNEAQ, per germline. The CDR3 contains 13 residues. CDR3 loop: CASSLGSGNEQFF. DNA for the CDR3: TGTGCCAGCAGCTTAGGTTCGGGCAATGAGCAGTTCTTC.

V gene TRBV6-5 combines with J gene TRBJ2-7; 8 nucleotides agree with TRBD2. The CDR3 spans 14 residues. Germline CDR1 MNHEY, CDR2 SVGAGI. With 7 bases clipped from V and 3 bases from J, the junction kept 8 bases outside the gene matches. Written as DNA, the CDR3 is TGTGCCAGCACCGCCGGGACTAGTCTCTACGAGCAGTACTTC. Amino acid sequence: CASTAGTSLYEQYF.